One and the same sample provided the 3 T cell receptor beta chains below, sequenced in a study of PD-1 blockade in classical Hodgkin lymphoma (dated by TCRdb to 2019 to 2021). The time point label, as the study defines it: cycle 2 day 1 (C2D1) of nivolumab. All trial patients had relapsed after autologous stem cell transplantation, with cohorts A, B and C differing in prior brentuximab vedotin exposure. Libraries were made using the immunoSEQ multiplex PCR assay. TCRdb holds this immuneACCESS table with in-frame rearrangements only. Some clones are missing; in checked studies, unresolved V genes explain under half, and the rest has no known cause. The sample table holds approximately 57,000 clones, of which around 90% were seen once. Under 11% of the sample is held by the ten biggest clonotypes. The starting material was peripheral blood mononuclear cells (PBMCs), obtained before the second cycle of nivolumab. The receptors were gathered from a human donor with classical Hodgkin lymphoma.

The gene calls are TRBV18 and TRBJ1-3; the D is unclear. This CDR3 contains 15 residues. Germline values: CDR1 KGHSH, CDR2 LQKENI. V was clipped by 2 bases and J by 0 bases, with 8 bases between them. CDR3: CASSPSPISGNTIYF. The CDR3 coding sequence is TGTGCCAGCTCACCAAGCCCGATCTCTGGAAACACCATATATTTT.

V and J are TRBV2 and TRBJ2-6, with TRBD1 as a possible D gene (6 bases). V lost 3 bases and J 0 bases, leaving 15 bases between the germline ends. The CDR3 sequence is 18 residues long. Germline CDR1 is SNHLY and CDR2 is FYNNEI. CDR3 residues: CASSDPTGHPSGANVLTF. The CDR3 bases are TGTGCCAGCAGTGACCCCACGGGACACCCCTCTGGGGCCAACGTCCTGACTTTC.

This rearrangement joins TRBV27 to TRBJ2-1; TRBD2 aligns across 13 bases. Germline values: CDR1 MNHEY, CDR2 SMNVEV (reference sequence). This CDR3 is 15 amino acids long. J lost 7 bases, V lost 4 bases, and 4 bases had no gene match. The CDR3 DNA is TGTGCCAGCAGTTGGACTAGCGGGAGTCCAAATGAGCAGTTCTTC. Encoded protein: CASSWTSGSPNEQFF.